Below, one TCR gamma chain is given with its context. Its cognate antigen is unknown. The CDR3 has 14 amino acids. The junction had 12 bases not matched to a gene; V was cut back by 6 bases and J by 4 bases. Germline-derived CDR1 and CDR2 are VENAVY and YDSYNSRV. The data were obtained in a study of Vδ1+ human thymocytes. Sequences come from RNA converted to cDNA by reverse transcription. CDR3 amplicons came from multiplex PCR with pooled V-gene forward and constant-region reverse primers. TCRdb used CATT to re-call clones from the multiplex PCR reads. There are some 11,000 gamma-chain clones in the sample; about 40% occur only once, and 2% lies in the top ten. Whole-study results and caveats: Donors shared many TRG clonotypes but few TRD clonotypes. In the thymus, TRG and TRD repertoires looked highly polyclonal with Gaussian CDR3 lengths. Roughly 22% of thymic delta-chain sequences were Vdelta2, with few Vdelta3, unlike blood Vdelta1+ controls.

Material: Vdelta1+ gamma-delta thymocytes from the thymus. The subset is: FACS-sorted CD3+ TCRalphabeta- TCRVdelta1+ TCRVdelta2- thymocytes. The sequence came from a boy under two years old who had congenital heart surgery. V gene TRGV8 combines with J gene TRGJ1 or TRGJ2. The J gene, missing from TCRdb, was assigned here through DNA to germline matching. CDR3 loop: CATWTLRPYYKKLF. DNA of the CDR3: TGTGCCACCTGGACCTTGAGGCCCTATTATAAGAAACTCTTT.